This TCR beta chain is drawn from a study of cytomegalovirus exposure and HLA in healthy donors. Study overall: Of over 300 genotyped donors, roughly 81% clustered with self-reported Caucasian donors.

General study points: It was 164 TCR beta chains that were listed as cytomegalovirus-associated. For cytomegalovirus status, the classifier reportedly gave diagnoses with high specificity and sensitivity. Later on, analysis showed that most CMV-associated TCR beta chains appeared to be HLA-restricted.

In germline, CDR1 is SGDLS, CDR2 YYNGEE. Trimming pared 1 base from V and 5 bases from J, leaving 13 bases between. The CDR3 length is 15 residues. PCR was performed using 60 Vbeta and 13 Jbeta primers. Data came from immunoSEQ multiplex PCR; TCRdb stores just in-frame clones and leaves some out. In the table there are 99,000 or so clones, roughly a tenth of which are singletons. A note on this clone: Antigen unknown.

This sequence originates from a man aged 40-49 years in good health and CMV-seropositive. Source material: PBMCs. V and J are TRBV9 and TRBJ2-1; D might be TRBD2 (7 bases). As DNA, the CDR3 is TGTGCCAGCAGCGTAATCGGGGGGCCCAACAATGAGCAGTTCTTC. Residues: CASSVIGGPNNEQFF.